These T cell receptor beta chains were read from a single sample in a study of neurological immune-mediated disorders. TCRdb re-derived calls from the 5' RACE reads in MiXCR, one entry per CDR3 protein. The repertoire holds approximately 50,000 distinct CDR3 sequences, with approximately 9.2% as singletons. Sequenced material: PBMCs. The receptors here all came from a woman aged 40 to 55 in good health. CDR3s include the opening cysteine and the closing phenylalanine or tryptophan. The D gene is left open where the match is weak. Clone size is given for some rows only: seen once, a few or many times, or a class if the clone is expanded.

cdr3_aa	cdr3_nt	d_call	clone_size	v_call	j_call
CSARDRGGNQPQHF	TGCAGCGCTCGCGACAGGGGGGGCAATCAGCCCCAGCATTTT	TRBD1	many	TRBV29-1	TRBJ1-5
CASSYGDTGELFF	TGTGCCAGCAGTTACGGCGACACCGGGGAGCTGTTTTTT	-	many	TRBV6-2/TRBV6-3	TRBJ2-2
CASSFYICSARVQNYGYTF	-	-	once	TRBV5-5	TRBJ1-2
CASSAGRLTGELFF	TGTGCCAGCAGTGCGGGACGATTGACCGGGGAGCTGTTTTTT	-	many	TRBV25-1	TRBJ2-2
CASSQRAPSGRGTETQYF	TGCGCCAGCAGCCAGAGGGCTCCTAGCGGGAGAGGGACGGAGACCCAGTACTTC	TRBD2	many	TRBV4-3	TRBJ2-5
CASSLIRGNEQFF	TGTGCCAGCAGTTTAATACGGGGGAATGAGCAGTTCTTC	-	many	TRBV27	TRBJ2-1
CSTYAPQAQDTQYF	TGCAGTACTTACGCCCCTCAAGCCCAAGATACGCAGTATTTT	-	many	TRBV20-1	TRBJ2-3
CSTSREGGKYTQYF	TGCTCCACCAGCAGAGAAGGGGGCAAGTATACGCAGTATTTT	TRBD1	-	TRBV15	TRBJ2-3
CASRIRPGQGGTEAFF	TGTGCCAGCAGGATCCGGCCGGGACAGGGAGGGACTGAAGCTTTCTTT	TRBD1	many	TRBV6-2/TRBV6-3	TRBJ1-1
CAISESIDLNTGELFF	TGTGCCATCAGTGAGTCTATAGACTTGAACACCGGGGAGCTGTTTTTT	-	many	TRBV10-3	TRBJ2-2
CSVDMGQTSGKYNEQFF	TGCAGCGTTGATATGGGACAGACTAGCGGGAAATACAATGAGCAGTTCTTC	TRBD2	many	TRBV29-1	TRBJ2-1
CASSPFRQRYGYTF	TGTGCCAGCAGCCCCTTTCGACAGCGCTATGGCTACACCTTC	-	few	TRBV11-2	TRBJ1-2
CASRRTSGGLNTGELFF	TGTGCCAGCAGGCGAACTAGCGGGGGGCTTAACACCGGGGAGCTGTTTTTT	TRBD2	many	TRBV2	TRBJ2-2
CASSLDRTYNSPLHF	TGCGCCAGCAGCTTGGACAGAACCTATAATTCACCCCTCCACTTT	-	-	TRBV5-1	TRBJ1-6
CSGNTGFGTEAFF	TGCAGCGGGAACACAGGGTTTGGGACTGAAGCTTTCTTT	-	many	TRBV29-1	TRBJ1-1
CASSGGEKLFF	TGTGCCAGCAGTGGAGGTGAAAAACTGTTTTTT	-	many	TRBV28	TRBJ1-4
CASSVGDSSYEQYF	TGTGCCAGCAGCGTAGGTGATAGCTCCTACGAGCAGTACTTC	-	many	TRBV9	TRBJ2-7
CASSLNPGAYGYTF	TGTGCCAGCAGCTTGAATCCAGGGGCCTATGGCTACACCTTC	-	few	TRBV7-2	TRBJ1-2
CASSDGAGGEETQYF	TGTGCCAGCAGTGACGGAGCGGGCGGGGAAGAGACCCAGTACTTC	-	-	TRBV6-4	TRBJ2-5
CASSFGTGEETQYF	TGCGCCAGCAGCTTCGGGACAGGGGAAGAGACCCAGTACTTC	TRBD1	many	TRBV5-1	TRBJ2-5
CASSSEAGYYTEAFF	TGTGCCAGCAGTTCTGAGGCAGGGTATTACACTGAAGCTTTCTTT	-	-	TRBV11-2	TRBJ1-1
CATADKFGYGYTF	TGTGCCACCGCAGACAAGTTTGGATATGGCTACACCTTC	-	many	TRBV24-1	TRBJ1-2
CSGKTSPGPHPQYF	TGCAGCGGAAAAACTAGCCCTGGTCCACATCCGCAGTATTTT	-	many	TRBV29-1	TRBJ2-3
CASSLGSGWAEAFF	TGTGCCAGCAGCTTAGGGTCTGGGTGGGCTGAAGCTTTCTTT	-	many	TRBV7-2	TRBJ1-1
CASSEFSGYNEQFF	TGTGCCAGCAGTGAATTCAGTGGTTACAATGAGCAGTTCTTC	-	many	TRBV6-1	TRBJ2-1
CASSLVGLRVWTGELFF	TGCGCCAGCAGCTTGGTTGGGCTGAGGGTATGGACAGGGGAGCTGTTTTTT	-	-	TRBV5-1	TRBJ2-2
CASSSNRGVQPQHF	TGTGCCAGCAGCTCTAACAGGGGAGTTCAGCCCCAGCATTTT	TRBD1	-	TRBV7-8	TRBJ1-5
CSARDLMRTGPNNEQFF	TGCAGTGCTAGAGATCTGATGCGGACAGGGCCCAACAATGAGCAGTTCTTC	TRBD1	many	TRBV20-1	TRBJ2-1
CASSGPDGLNTEAFF	TGTGCCAGCAGTGGCCCGGACGGTTTGAACACTGAAGCTTTCTTT	-	many	TRBV6-5	TRBJ1-1
CASSATGNIQPQHF	TGTGCCAGCAGTGCGACAGGGAATATTCAGCCCCAGCATTTT	TRBD1	many	TRBV6-2/TRBV6-3	TRBJ1-5
CATSDQRQGYNEQFF	TGTGCCACCAGTGATCAGCGACAGGGGTACAATGAGCAGTTCTTC	TRBD1	many	TRBV24-1	TRBJ2-1
CASSLGGRNTEAFF	TGTGCCAGCAGTCTTGGGGGGCGCAACACTGAAGCTTTCTTT	-	many	TRBV12-3/TRBV12-4	TRBJ1-1
CASSLLAGGSYNEQFF	TGTGCCAGCAGCCTATTAGCGGGAGGCTCCTACAATGAGCAGTTCTTC	TRBD2	few	TRBV27	TRBJ2-1
CASSPYGFDAFF	TGTGCCAGCAGTCCCTATGGCTTCGATGCTTTCTTT	-	many	TRBV12-3/TRBV12-4	TRBJ1-1
CASSPLVGGLTSGELFF	TGTGCCAGCAGCCCTTTGGTGGGGGGGCTTACGAGCGGGGAGCTGTTTTTT	-	many	TRBV9	TRBJ2-2
CASSDRPGELFF	TGTGCCAGCAGTGATCGACCCGGGGAGCTGTTTTTT	-	many	TRBV2	TRBJ2-2
CVSRLAGGNNEQFF	TGTGTAAGTAGACTAGCGGGAGGAAACAATGAGCAGTTCTTC	TRBD2	-	TRBV7-8	TRBJ2-1
CASSVEGFSYEQYF	TGTGCCAGCAGCGTAGAAGGATTCTCCTACGAGCAGTACTTC	-	-	TRBV9	TRBJ2-7
CASTRDSGPTGELFF	TGTGCCAGCACTCGTGATAGCGGTCCCACCGGGGAGCTGTTTTTT	-	-	TRBV6-2/TRBV6-3	TRBJ2-2
CSARETGLYEQYF	TGCAGTGCTAGAGAGACAGGCCTCTACGAGCAGTACTTC	-	-	TRBV20-1	TRBJ2-7
CASSPGGKPNQPQHF	TGTGCCAGCAGTCCAGGGGGAAAACCGAATCAGCCCCAGCATTTT	TRBD1	many	TRBV12-3/TRBV12-4	TRBJ1-5
CASSFADRGKGDYGYTF	TGTGCCAGCAGCTTTGCGGACAGGGGAAAGGGGGACTATGGCTACACCTTC	TRBD1	many	TRBV7-8	TRBJ1-2
CSAREPTLGVEQYF	TGCAGTGCTAGAGAACCAACCCTAGGTGTAGAGCAGTACTTC	-	many	TRBV20-1	TRBJ2-7
CASKLGGGDEQYF	TGCGCCAGCAAATTGGGAGGGGGAGACGAGCAGTACTTC	-	-	TRBV5-1	TRBJ2-7
CASSGLAGIEQYF	TGTGCCAGCAGCGGACTAGCGGGGATCGAGCAGTACTTC	TRBD2	many	TRBV2	TRBJ2-7
CASSLRGGNEQFF	TGTGCCAGCAGTTTAAGGGGGGGAAATGAGCAGTTCTTC	-	many	TRBV7-8	TRBJ2-1
CASSLVGDYGYTF	TGTGCCAGCAGTTTAGTGGGAGACTATGGCTACACCTTC	-	many	TRBV12-3/TRBV12-4	TRBJ1-2
CASSQDPRVGANVLTF	TGCGCCAGCAGCCAAGACCCCAGGGTTGGGGCCAACGTCCTGACTTTC	-	many	TRBV4-3	TRBJ2-6
CASSNDEGVFFEDEQFF	TGTGCCAGCAGCAACGACGAAGGGGTATTTTTTGAGGATGAGCAGTTCTTC	-	many	TRBV5-6	TRBJ2-1
CSALGEAVPKFEQFF	TGCAGTGCCCTCGGAGAGGCGGTTCCTAAGTTTGAGCAGTTCTTC	-	many	TRBV20-1	TRBJ2-1
CSVERTGRSGETQYF	TGCAGCGTTGAACGGACAGGGCGTTCGGGGGAGACCCAGTACTTC	TRBD1	many	TRBV29-1	TRBJ2-5
CASRSGLAGVGTGELFF	TGTGCCAGCAGATCTGGACTAGCGGGAGTTGGGACCGGGGAGCTGTTTTTT	TRBD2	many	TRBV7-2	TRBJ2-2
CSVTEMNTEAFF	TGCAGCGTTACAGAAATGAACACTGAAGCTTTCTTT	-	many	TRBV29-1	TRBJ1-1
CASSKYRDQTTYEQYF	TGTGCCAGCAGTAAGTACCGGGACCAAACAACCTACGAGCAGTACTTC	-	many	TRBV6-5	TRBJ2-7
CASSLNGNYGYTF	TGTGCCAGTAGTCTCAACGGGAACTATGGCTACACCTTC	-	many	TRBV19	TRBJ1-2
CSVAQSTDTQYF	TGCAGCGTTGCGCAGAGCACAGATACGCAGTATTTT	-	many	TRBV29-1	TRBJ2-3
CASSSRPADTHGYTF	TGTGCCAGCAGCTCAAGGCCGGCTGATACTCATGGCTACACCTTC	-	many	TRBV7-9	TRBJ1-2